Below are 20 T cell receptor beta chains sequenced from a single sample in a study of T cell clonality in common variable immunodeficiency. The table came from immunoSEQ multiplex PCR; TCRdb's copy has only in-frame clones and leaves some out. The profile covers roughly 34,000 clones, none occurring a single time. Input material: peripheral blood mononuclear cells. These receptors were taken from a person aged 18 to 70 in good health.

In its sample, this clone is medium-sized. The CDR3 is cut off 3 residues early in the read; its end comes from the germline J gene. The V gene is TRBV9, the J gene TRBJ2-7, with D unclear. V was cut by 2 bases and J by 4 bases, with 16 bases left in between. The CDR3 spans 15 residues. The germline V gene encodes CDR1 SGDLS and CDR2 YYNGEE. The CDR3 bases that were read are TGTGCCAGCAGCGTCGACCCTAGTGTAGGTTACGAG. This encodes CASSVDPSVGYE. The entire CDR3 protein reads CASSVDPSVGYEQYF.

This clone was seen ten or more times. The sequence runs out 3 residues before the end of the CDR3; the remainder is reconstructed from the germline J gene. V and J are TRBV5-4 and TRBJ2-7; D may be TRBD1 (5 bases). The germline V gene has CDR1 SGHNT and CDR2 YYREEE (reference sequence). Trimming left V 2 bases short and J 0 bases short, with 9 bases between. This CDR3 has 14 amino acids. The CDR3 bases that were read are TGTGCCAGCAGCTTCCAGGGCTACTCCTACGAG. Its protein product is CASSFQGYSYE. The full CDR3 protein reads CASSFQGYSYEQYF.

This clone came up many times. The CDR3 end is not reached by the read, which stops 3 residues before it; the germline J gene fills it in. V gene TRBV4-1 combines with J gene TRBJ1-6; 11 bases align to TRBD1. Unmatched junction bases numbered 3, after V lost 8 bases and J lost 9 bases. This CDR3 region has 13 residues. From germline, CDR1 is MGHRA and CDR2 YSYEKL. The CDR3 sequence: CASRDRGISPLHF. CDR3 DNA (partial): TGCGCCAGCCGGGACAGGGGGATTTCACCC.

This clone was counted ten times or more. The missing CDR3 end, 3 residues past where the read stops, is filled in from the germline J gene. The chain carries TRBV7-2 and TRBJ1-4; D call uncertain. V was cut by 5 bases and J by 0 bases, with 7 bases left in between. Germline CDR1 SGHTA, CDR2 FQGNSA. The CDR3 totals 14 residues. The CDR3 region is CASSQSATNEKLFF. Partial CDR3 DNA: TGTGCCAGCAGCCAGAGTGCAACTAATGAAAAA.

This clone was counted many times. The CDR3 here is CAWRDRMNTEAFF. The sequenced CDR3 bases are TGTGCCTGGAGGGACAGAATGAACACTGAA. This chain joins TRBV30 and TRBJ1-1, with D possibly matching TRBD1 (6 bases). The observed sequence ends 3 residues before the CDR3 terminus, with the missing tail filled in from the germline J gene. This CDR3 comprises 13 residues. Germline V gene data show CDR1 as GTSNPN and CDR2 as SVGIG (reference sequence). Trimming cost V 3 bases and J 0 bases, with 8 bases left between them.

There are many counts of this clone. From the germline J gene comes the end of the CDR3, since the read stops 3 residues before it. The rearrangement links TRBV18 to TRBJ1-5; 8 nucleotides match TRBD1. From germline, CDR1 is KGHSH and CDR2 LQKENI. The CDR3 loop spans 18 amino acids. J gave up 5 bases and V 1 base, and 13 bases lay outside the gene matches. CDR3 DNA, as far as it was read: TGTGCCAGCTCACCACGGCCCTCCGGGACAGGCGGAGATCAGCCC. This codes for CASSPRPSGTGGDQP. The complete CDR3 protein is CASSPRPSGTGGDQPQHF.

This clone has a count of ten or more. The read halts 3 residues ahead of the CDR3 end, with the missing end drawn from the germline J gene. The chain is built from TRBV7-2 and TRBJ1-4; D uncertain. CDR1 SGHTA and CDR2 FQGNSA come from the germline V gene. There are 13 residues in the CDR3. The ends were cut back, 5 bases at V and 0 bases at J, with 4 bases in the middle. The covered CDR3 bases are TGTGCCAGCAGCATTACAACTAATGAAAAA. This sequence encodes CASSITTNEK. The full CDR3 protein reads CASSITTNEKLFF.

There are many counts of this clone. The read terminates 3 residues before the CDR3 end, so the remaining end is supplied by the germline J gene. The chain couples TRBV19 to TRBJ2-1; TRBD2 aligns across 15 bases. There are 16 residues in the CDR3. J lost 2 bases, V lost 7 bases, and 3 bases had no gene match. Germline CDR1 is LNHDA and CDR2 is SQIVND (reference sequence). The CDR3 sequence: CASTRTSGRAYNEQFF. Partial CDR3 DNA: TGTGCCAGTACCCGGACTAGCGGGAGGGCCTACAATGAG.

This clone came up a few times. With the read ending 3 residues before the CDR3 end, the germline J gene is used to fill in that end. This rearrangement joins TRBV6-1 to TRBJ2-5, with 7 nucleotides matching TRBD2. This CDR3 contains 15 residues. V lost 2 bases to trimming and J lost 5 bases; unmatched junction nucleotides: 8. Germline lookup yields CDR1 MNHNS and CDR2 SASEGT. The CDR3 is CASSEIGGEGETQYF. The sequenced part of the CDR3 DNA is TGTGCCAGCAGTGAAATCGGAGGGGAGGGGGAGACC.

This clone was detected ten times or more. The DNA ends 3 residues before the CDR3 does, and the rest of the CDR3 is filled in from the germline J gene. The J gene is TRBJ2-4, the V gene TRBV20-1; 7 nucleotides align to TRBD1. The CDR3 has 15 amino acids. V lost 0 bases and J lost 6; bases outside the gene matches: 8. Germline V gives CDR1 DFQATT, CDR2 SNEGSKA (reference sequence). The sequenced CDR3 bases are TGCAGTGCTAGAGACCCACAGGGGTCGGGAAACATT. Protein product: CSARDPQGSGNI. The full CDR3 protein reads CSARDPQGSGNIQYF.

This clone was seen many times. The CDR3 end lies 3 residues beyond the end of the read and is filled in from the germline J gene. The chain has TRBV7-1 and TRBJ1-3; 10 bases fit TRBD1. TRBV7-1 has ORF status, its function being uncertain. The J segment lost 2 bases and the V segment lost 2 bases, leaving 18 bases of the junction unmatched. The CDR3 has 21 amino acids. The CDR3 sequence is CASSSYPGQGPFNSPGNTIYF. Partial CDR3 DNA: TGTGCCAGCAGCTCATACCCGGGACAGGGGCCTTTTAACTCCCCTGGAAACACC.

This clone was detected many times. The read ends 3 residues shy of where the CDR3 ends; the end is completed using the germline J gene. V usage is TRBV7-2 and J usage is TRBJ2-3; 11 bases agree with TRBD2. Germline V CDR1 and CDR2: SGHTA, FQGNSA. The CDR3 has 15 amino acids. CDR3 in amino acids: CASSPVAGGPGTQYF. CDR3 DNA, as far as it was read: TGTGCCAGCAGCCCGGTAGCGGGGGGGCCGGGGACG. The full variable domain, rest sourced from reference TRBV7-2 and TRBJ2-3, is GAGVSQSPSNKVTEKGKDVELRCDPISGHTALYWYRQSLGQGLEFLIYFQGNSAPDKSGLPSDRFSAERTGGSVSTLTIQRTQQEDSAVYLCASSPVAGGPGTQYFGPGTRLTVL.

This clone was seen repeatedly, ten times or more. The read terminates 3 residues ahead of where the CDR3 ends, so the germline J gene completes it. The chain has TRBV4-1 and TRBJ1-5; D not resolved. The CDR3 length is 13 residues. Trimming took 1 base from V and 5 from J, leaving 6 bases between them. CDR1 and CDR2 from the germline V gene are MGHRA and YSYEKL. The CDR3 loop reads CASSQVSDQPQHF. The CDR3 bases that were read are TGCGCCAGCAGCCAAGTCTCGGATCAGCCC.

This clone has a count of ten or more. CDR3 DNA (partial): TGTGCCAGCTCGTCACTAGTCTCCCCGGGACAGGGCTCCTACGAG. Residues: CASSSLVSPGQGSYE. The entire CDR3 protein is CASSSLVSPGQGSYEQYF. J is TRBJ2-7 and V is TRBV18, with 9 bases fitting TRBD1. The read terminates 3 residues ahead of where the CDR3 ends, so the germline J gene completes it. Trimming removed 6 bases from V and 0 bases from J; junction bases left unmatched: 15. CDR1 is KGHSH, CDR2 LQKENI, per germline. The CDR3 totals 18 residues.

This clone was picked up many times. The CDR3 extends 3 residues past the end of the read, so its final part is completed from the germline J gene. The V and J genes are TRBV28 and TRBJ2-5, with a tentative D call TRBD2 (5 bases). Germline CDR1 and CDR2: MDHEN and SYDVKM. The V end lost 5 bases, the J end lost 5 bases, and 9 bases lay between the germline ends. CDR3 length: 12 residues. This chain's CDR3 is CASSPRVETQYF. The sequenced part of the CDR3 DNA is TGTGCCAGCAGTCCGAGGGTTGAGACC.

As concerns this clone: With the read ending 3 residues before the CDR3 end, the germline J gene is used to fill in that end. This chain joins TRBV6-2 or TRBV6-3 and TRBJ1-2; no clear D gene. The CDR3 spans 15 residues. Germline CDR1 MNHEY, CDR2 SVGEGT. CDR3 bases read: TGTGCCAGCAGGCCGGGTATGAGTGGTTACAATGAG. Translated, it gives CASRPGMSGYNE. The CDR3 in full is CASRPGMSGYNEYTF.

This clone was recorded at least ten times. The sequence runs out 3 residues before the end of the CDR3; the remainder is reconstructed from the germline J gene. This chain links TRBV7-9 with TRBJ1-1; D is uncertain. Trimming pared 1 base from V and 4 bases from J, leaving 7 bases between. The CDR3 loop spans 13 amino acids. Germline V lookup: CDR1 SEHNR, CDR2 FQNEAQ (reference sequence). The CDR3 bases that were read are TGTGCCAGCAGCTTAGGCGACACCACTGAA. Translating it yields CASSLGDTTE. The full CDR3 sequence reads CASSLGDTTEAFF. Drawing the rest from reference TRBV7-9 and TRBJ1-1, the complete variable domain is DTGVSQNPRHKITKRGQNVTFRCDPISEHNRLYWYRQTLGQGPEFLTYFQNEAQLEKSRLLSDRFSAERPKGSFSTLEIQRTEQGDSAMYLCASSLGDTTEAFFGQGTRLTVV.

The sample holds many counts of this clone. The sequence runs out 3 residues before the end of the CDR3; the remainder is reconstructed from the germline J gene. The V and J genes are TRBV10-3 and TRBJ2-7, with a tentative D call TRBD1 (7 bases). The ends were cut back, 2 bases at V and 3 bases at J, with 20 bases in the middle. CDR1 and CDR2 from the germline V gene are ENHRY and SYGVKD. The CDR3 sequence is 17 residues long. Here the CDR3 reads CAISERLLDQGGYEQYF. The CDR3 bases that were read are TGTGCCATCAGTGAGCGATTGTTAGATCAGGGGGGCTACGAG.

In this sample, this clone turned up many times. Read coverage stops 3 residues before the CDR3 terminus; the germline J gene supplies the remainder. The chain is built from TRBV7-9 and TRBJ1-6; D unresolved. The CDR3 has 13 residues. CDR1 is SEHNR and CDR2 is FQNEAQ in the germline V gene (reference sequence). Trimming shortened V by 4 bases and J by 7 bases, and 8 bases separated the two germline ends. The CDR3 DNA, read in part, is TGTGCCAGCAGCTCAAATCCCAATTCACCC. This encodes CASSSNPNSP. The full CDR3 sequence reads CASSSNPNSPLHF.

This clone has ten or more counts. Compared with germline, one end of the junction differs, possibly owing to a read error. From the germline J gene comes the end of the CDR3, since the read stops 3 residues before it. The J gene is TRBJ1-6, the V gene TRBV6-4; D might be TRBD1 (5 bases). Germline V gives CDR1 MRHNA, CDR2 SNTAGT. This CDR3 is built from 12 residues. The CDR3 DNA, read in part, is TGTGCCAGCAGGTCGGGGGATTCCCCC. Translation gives CASRSGDSP. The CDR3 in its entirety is CASRSGDSPLHF.